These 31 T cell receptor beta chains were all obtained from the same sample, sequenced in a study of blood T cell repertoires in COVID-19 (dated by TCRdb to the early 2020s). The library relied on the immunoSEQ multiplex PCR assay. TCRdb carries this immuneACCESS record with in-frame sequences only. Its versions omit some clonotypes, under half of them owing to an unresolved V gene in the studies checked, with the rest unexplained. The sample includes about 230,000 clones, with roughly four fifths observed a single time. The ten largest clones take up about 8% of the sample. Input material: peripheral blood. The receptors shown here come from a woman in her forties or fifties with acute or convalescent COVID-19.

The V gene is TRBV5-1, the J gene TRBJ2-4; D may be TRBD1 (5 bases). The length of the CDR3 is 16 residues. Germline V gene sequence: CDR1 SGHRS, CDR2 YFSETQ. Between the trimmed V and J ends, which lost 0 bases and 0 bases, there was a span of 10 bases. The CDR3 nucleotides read TGCGCCAGCAGCTTGGGACAGTTCCTAGCCAAAAACATTCAGTACTTC. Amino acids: CASSLGQFLAKNIQYF.

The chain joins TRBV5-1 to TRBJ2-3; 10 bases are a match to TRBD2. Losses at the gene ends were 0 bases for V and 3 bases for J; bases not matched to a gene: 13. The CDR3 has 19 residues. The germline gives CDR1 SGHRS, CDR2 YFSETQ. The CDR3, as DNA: TGCGCCAGCAGCTTGGCGAGAAACATAGCGGGAGGAGGTACAGATACGCAGTATTTT. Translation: CASSLARNIAGGGTDTQYF.

The CDR3 region has the DNA TGTGCCAGCAGCCCGCCCGGTCAGCCCCAGCATTTT. Its protein product is CASSPPGQPQHF. The chain is built from TRBV7-2 and TRBJ1-5; D is undetermined. Germline lookup yields CDR1 SGHTA and CDR2 FQGNSA. The CDR3 spans 12 residues. Trimming took off 5 bases at V and 6 bases at J, with 8 bases between the two ends. Drawing the rest from reference TRBV7-2 and TRBJ1-5, the complete variable domain is GAGVSQSPSNKVTEKGKDVELRCDPISGHTALYWYRQSLGQGLEFLIYFQGNSAPDKSGLPSDRFSAERTGGSVSTLTIQRTQQEDSAVYLCASSPPGQPQHFGDGTRLSIL.

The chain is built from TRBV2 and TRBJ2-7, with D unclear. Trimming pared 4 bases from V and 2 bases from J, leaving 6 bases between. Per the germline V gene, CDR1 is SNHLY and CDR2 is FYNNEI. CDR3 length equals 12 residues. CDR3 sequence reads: CASSVVTYEQYF. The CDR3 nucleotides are TGTGCCAGCAGTGTAGTTACCTACGAGCAGTACTTC.

The CDR3 DNA reads TGTGCCGGAGGGGGGGGGTATAGCAATCAGCCCCAGCATTTT. Translated, it gives CAGGGGYSNQPQHF. The chain joins TRBV6-6 to TRBJ1-5; D is perhaps TRBD1 (6 bases). The germline V gene has CDR1 MNHNY and CDR2 SVGAGI (reference sequence). Trimming left V 11 bases short and J 0 bases short, with 14 bases between. The CDR3 sequence is 14 residues long.

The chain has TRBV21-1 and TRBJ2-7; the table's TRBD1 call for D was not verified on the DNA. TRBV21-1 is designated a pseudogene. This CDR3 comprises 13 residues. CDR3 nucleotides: TGTGCCAGCAGGACCCCCCGGGACAGGGCTCGGTACTTC. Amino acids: CASRTPRDRARYF.

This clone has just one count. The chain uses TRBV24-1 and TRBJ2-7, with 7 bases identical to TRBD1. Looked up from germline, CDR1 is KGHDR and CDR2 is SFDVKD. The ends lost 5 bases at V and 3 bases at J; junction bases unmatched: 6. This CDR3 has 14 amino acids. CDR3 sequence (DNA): TGTGCCACCAGTGGGAACCGGGACAGCTACGAGCAGTACTTC. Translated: CATSGNRDSYEQYF.

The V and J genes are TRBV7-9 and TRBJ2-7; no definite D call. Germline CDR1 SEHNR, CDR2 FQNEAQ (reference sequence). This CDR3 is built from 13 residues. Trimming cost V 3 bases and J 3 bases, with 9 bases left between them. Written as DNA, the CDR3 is TGTGCCAGCAGCTTGTCACAGAGCTACGAGCAGTACTTC. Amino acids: CASSLSQSYEQYF.

The CDR3 protein is CASSSGQIENSPLHF. The CDR3 region has the DNA TGTGCCAGCAGTAGCGGACAGATAGAAAATTCACCCCTCCACTTT. The rearrangement joins TRBV27 to TRBJ1-6; tentatively, D is TRBD1 (6 bases). The CDR3 is made up of 15 amino acids. V was cut by 5 bases and J by 7 bases, with 15 bases left in between. In germline, CDR1 is MNHEY, CDR2 SMNVEV (reference sequence).

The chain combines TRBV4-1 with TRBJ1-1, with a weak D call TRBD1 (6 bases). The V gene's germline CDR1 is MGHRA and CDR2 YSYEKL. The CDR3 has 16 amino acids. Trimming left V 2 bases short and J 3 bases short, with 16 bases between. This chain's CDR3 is CASSQKPDRSYTEAFF. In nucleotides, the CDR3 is TGCGCCAGCAGCCAAAAGCCGGACAGATCCTACACTGAAGCTTTCTTT.

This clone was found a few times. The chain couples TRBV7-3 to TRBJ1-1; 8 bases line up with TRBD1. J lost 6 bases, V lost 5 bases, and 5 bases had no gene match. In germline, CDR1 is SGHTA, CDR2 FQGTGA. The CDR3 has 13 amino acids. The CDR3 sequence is CASSPGTGAEAFF. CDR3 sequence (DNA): TGTGCCAGCAGCCCGGGGACAGGAGCTGAAGCTTTCTTT.

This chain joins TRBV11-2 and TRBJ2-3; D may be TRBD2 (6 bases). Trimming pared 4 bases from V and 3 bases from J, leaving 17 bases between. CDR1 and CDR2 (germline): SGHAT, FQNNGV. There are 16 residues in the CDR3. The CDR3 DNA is TGTGCCAGCAGCTCCCTTGAGCGGCTAGCGACAGATACGCAGTATTTT. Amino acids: CASSSLERLATDTQYF.

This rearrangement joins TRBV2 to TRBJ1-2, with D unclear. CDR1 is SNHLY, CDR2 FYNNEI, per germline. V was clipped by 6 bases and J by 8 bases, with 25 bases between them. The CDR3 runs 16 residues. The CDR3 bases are TGTGCCAGCAGCCTACTCCCGGGGAGGGAGGCGAGGGGCTACACCTTC. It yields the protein CASSLLPGREARGYTF.

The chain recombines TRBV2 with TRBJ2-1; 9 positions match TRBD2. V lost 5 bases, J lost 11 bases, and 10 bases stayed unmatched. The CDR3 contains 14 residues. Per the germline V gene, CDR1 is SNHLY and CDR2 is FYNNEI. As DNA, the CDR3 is TGTGCCAGCAGTCCCCGACTAGCGGAGGGTCAGCAGTTCTTC. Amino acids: CASSPRLAEGQQFF.

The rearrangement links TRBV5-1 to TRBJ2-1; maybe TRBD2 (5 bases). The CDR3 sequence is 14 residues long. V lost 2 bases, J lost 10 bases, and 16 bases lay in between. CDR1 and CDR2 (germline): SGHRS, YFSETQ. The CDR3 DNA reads TGCGCCAGCAGCTTTTCCACCGGGGATGAAGAGCAGTTCTTC. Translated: CASSFSTGDEEQFF.

In nucleotides, the CDR3 is TGTGCCAGCAGTCCTCGCGGGAGCTACGAGCAGTACTTC. It codes for CASSPRGSYEQYF. The rearrangement links TRBV27 to TRBJ2-7, with 7 bases lining up with TRBD2. The CDR3 loop spans 13 amino acids. With V trimmed by 5 bases and J by 3 bases, 4 bases remained unmatched. In germline, CDR1 is MNHEY, CDR2 SMNVEV (reference sequence).

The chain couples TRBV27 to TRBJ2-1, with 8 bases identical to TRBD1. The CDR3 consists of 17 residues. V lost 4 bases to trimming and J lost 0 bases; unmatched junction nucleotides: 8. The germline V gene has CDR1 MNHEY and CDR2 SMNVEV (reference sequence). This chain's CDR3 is CASSSRGPPSSYNEQFF. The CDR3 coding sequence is TGTGCCAGCAGTTCCAGGGGGCCGCCGAGCTCCTACAATGAGCAGTTCTTC.

As DNA, the CDR3 is TGTGCCAGCAGCTTAGGCCCTCTTGGCGGGGGTGGAGATACGCAGTATTTT. Translating gives CASSLGPLGGGGDTQYF. The rearrangement uses TRBV7-2 and TRBJ2-3, with 7 bases identical to TRBD2. CDR3 length: 17 residues. J was trimmed by 5 bases and V by 1 base; bases with no gene match: 12. Per the germline V gene, CDR1 is SGHTA and CDR2 is FQGNSA. The whole variable domain, filled in from reference TRBV7-2 and TRBJ2-3, reads GAGVSQSPSNKVTEKGKDVELRCDPISGHTALYWYRQSLGQGLEFLIYFQGNSAPDKSGLPSDRFSAERTGGSVSTLTIQRTQQEDSAVYLCASSLGPLGGGGDTQYFGPGTRLTVL.

CDR3 nucleotides: TGTGCCAGCAGTGAAGGATGGGGAGGTCAGTCTGGGGCCAACGTCCTGACTTTC. This sequence encodes CASSEGWGGQSGANVLTF. The rearrangement joins TRBV6-1 to TRBJ2-6; D is possibly TRBD2 (6 bases). Trimming left V 1 base short and J 1 base short, with 14 bases between. This CDR3 spans 18 amino acids. CDR1 and CDR2 (germline): MNHNS, SASEGT.

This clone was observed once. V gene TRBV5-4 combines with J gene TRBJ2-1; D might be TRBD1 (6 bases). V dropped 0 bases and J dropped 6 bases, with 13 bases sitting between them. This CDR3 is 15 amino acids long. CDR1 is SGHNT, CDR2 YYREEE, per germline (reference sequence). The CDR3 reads CASSLEGGNVNEQFF. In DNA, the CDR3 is TGTGCCAGCAGCTTGGAAGGGGGTAACGTCAATGAGCAGTTCTTC.

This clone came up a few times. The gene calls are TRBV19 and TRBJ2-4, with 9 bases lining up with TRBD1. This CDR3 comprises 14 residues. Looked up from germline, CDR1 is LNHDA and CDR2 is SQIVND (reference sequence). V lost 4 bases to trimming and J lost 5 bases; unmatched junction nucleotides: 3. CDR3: CASSTGQGQNIQYF. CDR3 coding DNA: TGTGCCAGTAGTACGGGACAGGGTCAAAACATTCAGTACTTC.

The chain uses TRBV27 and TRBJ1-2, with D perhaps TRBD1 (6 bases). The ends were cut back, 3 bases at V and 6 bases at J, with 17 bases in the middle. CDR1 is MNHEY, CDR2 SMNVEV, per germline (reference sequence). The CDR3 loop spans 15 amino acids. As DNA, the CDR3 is TGTGCCAGCAGTTTCCGCGGCAGGGACAAGGATGGCTACACCTTC. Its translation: CASSFRGRDKDGYTF.

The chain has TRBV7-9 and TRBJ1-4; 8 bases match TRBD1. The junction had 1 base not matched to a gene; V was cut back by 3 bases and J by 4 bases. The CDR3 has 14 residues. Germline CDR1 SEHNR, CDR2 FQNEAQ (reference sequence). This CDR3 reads CASSLDRDNEKLFF. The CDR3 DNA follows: TGTGCCAGCAGCTTGGACAGGGATAATGAAAAACTGTTTTTT. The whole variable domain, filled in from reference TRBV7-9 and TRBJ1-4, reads DTGVSQNPRHKITKRGQNVTFRCDPISEHNRLYWYRQTLGQGPEFLTYFQNEAQLEKSRLLSDRFSAERPKGSFSTLEIQRTEQGDSAMYLCASSLDRDNEKLFFGSGTQLSVL.

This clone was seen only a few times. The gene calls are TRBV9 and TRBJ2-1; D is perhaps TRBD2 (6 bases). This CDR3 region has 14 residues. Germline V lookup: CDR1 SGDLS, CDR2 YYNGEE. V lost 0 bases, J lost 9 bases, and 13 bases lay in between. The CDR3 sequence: CASSVGPRRGEQFF. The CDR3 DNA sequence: TGTGCCAGCAGCGTAGGACCCCGGAGGGGTGAGCAGTTCTTC.

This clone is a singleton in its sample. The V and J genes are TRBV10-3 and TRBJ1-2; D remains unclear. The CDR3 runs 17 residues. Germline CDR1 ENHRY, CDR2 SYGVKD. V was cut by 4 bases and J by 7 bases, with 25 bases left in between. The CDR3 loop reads CAISGPAPVQAVAGYTF. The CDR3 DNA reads TGTGCCATCAGTGGACCTGCCCCGGTGCAGGCAGTGGCTGGCTACACCTTC.

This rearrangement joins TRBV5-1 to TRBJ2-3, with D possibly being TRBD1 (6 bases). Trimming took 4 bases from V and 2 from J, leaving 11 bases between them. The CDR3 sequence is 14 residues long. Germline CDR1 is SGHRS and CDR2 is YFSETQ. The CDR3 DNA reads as TGCGCCAGCAGCGACCAGGGGTTCACAGATACGCAGTATTTT. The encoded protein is CASSDQGFTDTQYF.

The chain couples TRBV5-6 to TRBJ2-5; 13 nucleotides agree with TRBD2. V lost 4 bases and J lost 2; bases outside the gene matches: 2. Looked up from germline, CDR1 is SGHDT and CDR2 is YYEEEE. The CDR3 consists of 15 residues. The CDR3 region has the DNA TGTGCCAGCAGCCGGACTAGCGGGGGACAAGAGACCCAGTACTTC. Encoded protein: CASSRTSGGQETQYF.

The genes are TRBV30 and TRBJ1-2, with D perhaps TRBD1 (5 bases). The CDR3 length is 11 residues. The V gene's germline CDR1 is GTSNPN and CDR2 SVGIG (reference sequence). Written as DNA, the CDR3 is TGTGCATCTGGAGGGGACTATGGCTACACCTTC. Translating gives CASGGDYGYTF.

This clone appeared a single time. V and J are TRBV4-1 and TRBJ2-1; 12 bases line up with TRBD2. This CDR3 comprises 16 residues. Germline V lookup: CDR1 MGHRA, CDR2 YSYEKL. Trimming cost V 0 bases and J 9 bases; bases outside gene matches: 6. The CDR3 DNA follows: TGCGCCAGCAGCCAAGATAATGCACTAGCGGGGGGTGAGCAGTTCTTC. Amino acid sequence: CASSQDNALAGGEQFF.

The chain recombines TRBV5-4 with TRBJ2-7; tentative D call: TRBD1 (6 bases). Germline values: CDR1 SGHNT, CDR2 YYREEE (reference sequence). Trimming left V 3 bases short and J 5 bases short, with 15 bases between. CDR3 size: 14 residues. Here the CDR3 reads CASSSSGGFNEQYF. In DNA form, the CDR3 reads TGTGCCAGCAGCTCAAGTGGGGGCTTCAACGAGCAGTACTTC.

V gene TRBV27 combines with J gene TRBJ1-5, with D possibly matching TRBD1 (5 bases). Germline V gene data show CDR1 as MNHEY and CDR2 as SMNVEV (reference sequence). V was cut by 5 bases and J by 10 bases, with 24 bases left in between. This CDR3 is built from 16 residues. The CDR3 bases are TGTGCCAGCAGTCCATCGGGGGGACCCCTACTCCTTCCCCAGCATTTT. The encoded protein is CASSPSGGPLLLPQHF.